What follows are 16 T cell receptor beta chains derived from one specimen sequenced in a study of a mutant IDH1 vaccine in newly diagnosed glioma. Described time point: week 47, end of study. Every single dose of the vaccine, 300 ug of mutant IDH1 20-mer peptide, came with topical imiquimod. Their specific antigens are unknown. Clones were read by immunoSEQ multiplex PCR, and TCRdb kept only the in-frame ones, dropping some. The table records some 38,000 clones, roughly four fifths of them present only once. Sequencing was performed on PBMCs, taken from a glioma patient whose treatment included an IDH1 peptide vaccine. The receptors stem from a man aged 35-49 years with glioma.

This rearrangement joins TRBV7-9 to TRBJ1-1, with D perhaps TRBD1 (6 bases). Trimming took 4 bases from V and 2 from J, leaving 14 bases between them. This CDR3 region has 15 residues. CDR1 and CDR2 from the germline V gene are SEHNR and FQNEAQ (reference sequence). The CDR3 reads CASSWSGQSNTEAFF. The CDR3 DNA sequence: TGTGCCAGCAGCTGGAGCGGACAGTCTAACACTGAAGCTTTCTTT.

This chain connects TRBV11-2 to TRBJ2-4, with 7 nucleotides matching TRBD2. This CDR3 is built from 14 residues. Germline loops: CDR1 SGHAT, CDR2 FQNNGV. V was pared by 5 bases and J by 6 bases, with 7 bases of the junction left unmatched. The CDR3 sequence is CASSAGAGGNIQYF. The CDR3 DNA is TGTGCCAGCAGCGCGGGAGCCGGGGGAAACATTCAGTACTTC.

This rearrangement joins TRBV28 to TRBJ1-2; D remains unclear. Trimming removed 3 bases from V and 8 bases from J, with 13 bases in between. Germline-derived CDR1 and CDR2 are MDHEN and SYDVKM. The CDR3 sequence is 13 residues long. Here the CDR3 DNA reads TGTGCCAGCAGTTTGGAAGGGAGGAACGGCTACACCTTC. Its protein is CASSLEGRNGYTF.

The J gene is TRBJ2-5, the V gene TRBV5-4; TRBD1 matches 7 bases. CDR3 length: 15 amino acids. V lost 4 bases, J lost 4 bases, and 10 bases stayed unmatched. CDR1 is SGHNT, CDR2 YYREEE, per germline (reference sequence). CDR3 coding DNA: TGTGCCAGCAGCAGGAAAAAACAGGGGTTAGAGACCCAGTACTTC. Translating gives CASSRKKQGLETQYF.

This clone was counted only a few times. The chain links TRBV6-1 to TRBJ2-1, with a weak D call TRBD2 (6 bases). V was cut by 6 bases and J by 8 bases, with 20 bases left in between. CDR3 length equals 15 residues. CDR1 and CDR2 from the germline V gene are MNHNS and SASEGT. For the CDR3, the DNA is TGTGCCAGCAGCGAATCCGGGGGAAGGGGCGATGAGCAGTTCTTC. Its translation is CASSESGGRGDEQFF.

The genes are TRBV9 and TRBJ2-5, with 12 nucleotides matching TRBD2. J gave up 5 bases and V 5 bases, and 19 bases lay outside the gene matches. CDR1 SGDLS and CDR2 YYNGEE come from the germline V gene. This CDR3 is 19 amino acids long. CDR3 coding DNA: TGTGCCAGCAGTGCTCACCGGACTAGCGGGACCTTCGAATGGGAGACCCAGTACTTC. As protein: CASSAHRTSGTFEWETQYF. Filled out from reference TRBV9 and TRBJ2-5, the complete variable domain reads DSGVTQTPKHLITATGQRVTLRCSPRSGDLSVYWYQQSLDQGLQFLIQYYNGEERAKGNILERFSAQQFPDLHSELNLSSLELGDSALYFCASSAHRTSGTFEWETQYFGPGTRLLVL.

The gene calls are TRBV5-1 and TRBJ1-1; 7 nucleotides line up with TRBD1. This CDR3 is built from 14 residues. Germline CDR1 and CDR2: SGHRS and YFSETQ. Losses at the gene ends were 0 bases for V and 8 bases for J; bases not matched to a gene: 7. This chain's CDR3 is CASSLGGGTREAFF. In nucleotides, the CDR3 is TGCGCCAGCAGCTTGGGAGGGGGCACGAGGGAAGCTTTCTTT.

The J gene is TRBJ2-5, the V gene TRBV6-5, with D tentatively TRBD1 or TRBD2 (5 bases each). Trimming took 10 bases from V and 1 from J, leaving 16 bases between them. This CDR3 contains 14 residues. Germline CDR1 is MNHEY and CDR2 is SVGAGI. CDR3: CATKGMGVQETQYF. DNA of the CDR3: TGTGCCACTAAGGGGATGGGGGTCCAAGAGACCCAGTACTTC.

This clone is termed medium-sized. This chain's CDR3 is CASSPGQGAGELFF. Here the CDR3 DNA reads TGTGCCAGCAGCCCGGGACAGGGTGCCGGGGAGCTGTTTTTT. V and J are TRBV5-6 and TRBJ2-2, with 9 positions matching TRBD1. V trimming: 4 bases; J trimming: 6 bases; junction bases outside the gene matches: 4. This CDR3 is 14 amino acids long. Germline V lookup: CDR1 SGHDT, CDR2 YYEEEE.

Only a few counts were recorded for this clone. V usage is TRBV7-8 and J usage is TRBJ2-1; no clear D. Germline CDR1 reads SGHVS; CDR2 reads FQNEAQ. With 3 bases removed from V and 0 bases from J, the gap between germline ends came to 15 bases. The CDR3 consists of 17 residues. The CDR3 nucleotides are TGTGCCAGCAGCTTGGGATGGGCTCCGGGCTCCTACAATGAGCAGTTCTTC. Protein: CASSLGWAPGSYNEQFF.

The V call is TRBV1, the J call TRBJ1-2. TRBV1 is reported as a pseudogene. The length of the CDR3 is 15 residues. The CDR3 DNA sequence: TGCACCAGCAGGGTAAGTGTGCGAAAGACCTATGGCTACACCTTC. Protein: CTSRVSVRKTYGYTF.

The CDR3 sequence: CASSGPGDLLSHEQFF. CDR3 coding DNA: TGTGCCAGCAGCGGCCCTGGGGACTTGCTTTCACATGAGCAGTTCTTC. The gene calls are TRBV11-3 and TRBJ2-1, with D perhaps TRBD2 (6 bases). Germline CDR1 reads SGHNT; CDR2 reads YENEEA. The CDR3 runs 16 residues. V dropped 5 bases and J dropped 8 bases, with 22 bases sitting between them. Looking up the rest from reference TRBV11-3 and TRBJ2-1 gives the full variable domain: EAGVVQSPRYKIIEKKQPVAFWCNPISGHNTLYWYLQNLGQGPELLIRYENEEAVDDSQLPKDRFSAERLKGVDSTLKIQPAELGDSAVYLCASSGPGDLLSHEQFFGPGTRLTVL.

The J gene is TRBJ2-5, the V gene TRBV29-1; the match to TRBD2 covers 8 bases. V shed 7 bases, J shed 7 bases, and the junction held 5 bases outside the gene matches. This CDR3 has 11 amino acids. In germline, CDR1 is SQVTM, CDR2 ANQGSEA. The CDR3 region has the DNA TGCAGCGCCCGGGAGGGGGGGACCCAGTACTTC. It codes for CSAREGGTQYF.

The gene calls are TRBV18 and TRBJ1-2, with D maybe TRBD1 (5 bases). There are 15 residues in the CDR3. Trimming stripped 3 bases from V and 6 bases from J, with 17 bases between. Germline CDR1 and CDR2: KGHSH and LQKENI. The CDR3: CASSPSGGETNGYTF. The CDR3 region has the DNA TGTGCCAGCTCACCTTCCGGGGGGGAGACTAATGGCTACACCTTC.

This clone was counted between two and nine times. The rearrangement links TRBV29-1 to TRBJ1-1; D gene unclear. CDR3 size: 13 residues. V lost 6 bases, J lost 0 bases, and 11 bases lay in between. Germline V gene sequence: CDR1 SQVTM, CDR2 ANQGSEA. CDR3: CSVARWVNTEAFF. DNA of the CDR3: TGCAGCGTCGCGCGGTGGGTGAACACTGAAGCTTTCTTT. Together with reference TRBV29-1 and TRBJ1-1, the CDR3 gives the full variable domain: SAVISQKPSRDICQRGTSLTIQCQVDSQVTMMFWYRQQPGQSLTLIATANQGSEATYESGFVIDKFPISRPNLTFSTLTVSNMSPEDSSIYLCSVARWVNTEAFFGQGTRLTVV.

The chain combines TRBV5-5 with TRBJ1-3, with D unresolved. Trimming cost V 4 bases and J 9 bases, with 17 bases left between them. The CDR3 consists of 14 residues. Germline V CDR1 and CDR2: SGHKS, YYEKEE (reference sequence). The CDR3 DNA follows: TGTGCCAGCAGCCCGGAACCCAGACGCCCCACCATATATTTT. As protein: CASSPEPRRPTIYF.